A selection of T cell receptor beta chains follows, all from one sample in a study of blood T cell repertoires in COVID-19. Method: immunoSEQ multiplex PCR; TCRdb's copy keeps in-frame clones and lacks some. Among some 140,000 clones listed, about 90% were seen once. The source material was peripheral blood. These receptors came from a woman between 45 and 65 years old who had recovered from COVID-19. The CDR3 runs from the conserved cysteine through the conserved F or W. The order of the fields is V gene, J gene, CDR3 protein.

v_call: TRBV2
j_call: TRBJ2-7
cdr3_aa: CASSYRGESEQYF

v_call: TRBV9
j_call: TRBJ2-1
cdr3_aa: CASSARDSYNEQFF

v_call: TRBV18
j_call: TRBJ1-1
cdr3_aa: CASSPRGLLTEAFF

v_call: TRBV20-1
j_call: TRBJ1-4
cdr3_aa: CSARTGEKLFF

v_call: TRBV28
j_call: TRBJ1-5
cdr3_aa: CASSLLGSSNQPQHF

v_call: TRBV5-4
j_call: TRBJ1-1
cdr3_aa: CASSLNSQGAVAFF

v_call: TRBV5-6
j_call: TRBJ2-7
cdr3_aa: CASSYFGPRWDEQYF

v_call: TRBV5-4
j_call: TRBJ1-2
cdr3_aa: CASSSAVGTPSGGYTF

v_call: TRBV30
j_call: TRBJ1-6
cdr3_aa: CAWSVHLSGGSALHF

v_call: TRBV19
j_call: TRBJ1-1
cdr3_aa: CASSFRRGGTEAFF

v_call: TRBV5-5
j_call: TRBJ2-2
cdr3_aa: CASSEFSGAPNTGELFF

v_call: TRBV15
j_call: TRBJ2-7
cdr3_aa: CATSRSASFGGRWFEYEQYF

v_call: TRBV7-8
j_call: TRBJ2-2
cdr3_aa: CASSLWGRTGELFF

v_call: TRBV6-4
j_call: TRBJ2-2
cdr3_aa: CASSDVAGGNGELFF

v_call: TRBV7-2
j_call: TRBJ2-5
cdr3_aa: CASSLAPGPGRGDQYF

v_call: TRBV7-9
j_call: TRBJ1-1
cdr3_aa: CASSLTQNTEAFF

v_call: TRBV7-2
j_call: TRBJ2-2
cdr3_aa: CASSSRRPPSGKAGELFF

v_call: TRBV3-1/TRBV3-2
j_call: TRBJ1-1
cdr3_aa: CASSQGRSTEAFF

v_call: TRBV30
j_call: TRBJ2-7
cdr3_aa: CAWSTAGFSYEQYF

v_call: TRBV7-9
j_call: TRBJ2-3
cdr3_aa: CASSFGLAGTDTQYF

v_call: TRBV6-2/TRBV6-3
j_call: TRBJ1-2
cdr3_aa: CASRPTGMYGYTF

v_call: TRBV2
j_call: TRBJ2-7
cdr3_aa: CASRTGTHSYEQYF

v_call: TRBV3-1/TRBV3-2
j_call: TRBJ1-5
cdr3_aa: CASSQGLSQPQHF

v_call: TRBV9
j_call: TRBJ2-6
cdr3_aa: CASTVGPGANVLTF

v_call: TRBV6-5
j_call: TRBJ2-2
cdr3_aa: CASSYTSGGAGELFF

v_call: TRBV18
j_call: TRBJ1-4
cdr3_aa: CASSQQGYNEKLFF

v_call: TRBV3-1/TRBV3-2
j_call: TRBJ2-1
cdr3_aa: CASSQGPSGNEQFF

v_call: TRBV7-2
j_call: TRBJ2-1
cdr3_aa: CASSARLASLEQFF

v_call: TRBV18
j_call: TRBJ2-1
cdr3_aa: CASSGQVDVYNEQFF

v_call: TRBV11-2
j_call: TRBJ2-5
cdr3_aa: CASSELTQYF

v_call: TRBV2
j_call: TRBJ1-6
cdr3_aa: CASSGQQNSPLHF

v_call: TRBV5-1
j_call: TRBJ2-5
cdr3_aa: CASSLPGRETQYF

v_call: TRBV7-9
j_call: TRBJ2-2
cdr3_aa: CASMALDTGELFF

v_call: TRBV6-5
j_call: TRBJ1-2
cdr3_aa: CASRETGVGYTF

v_call: TRBV28
j_call: TRBJ1-2
cdr3_aa: CASSPITTGASYTF

v_call: TRBV25-1
j_call: TRBJ1-2
cdr3_aa: CASSVAGTRPWDGYTF

v_call: TRBV10-2
j_call: TRBJ1-1
cdr3_aa: CASSELPRTEAFF

v_call: TRBV6-2/TRBV6-3
j_call: TRBJ2-3
cdr3_aa: CASSARGETDTQYF

v_call: TRBV19
j_call: TRBJ1-2
cdr3_aa: CASRTTGGRSYGYTF

v_call: TRBV18
j_call: TRBJ1-2
cdr3_aa: CASSPPTTDGIYGYTF

v_call: TRBV2
j_call: TRBJ1-4
cdr3_aa: CASSEETGFLEKLFF

v_call: TRBV2
j_call: TRBJ1-1
cdr3_aa: CASRLDSLTEAFF

v_call: TRBV10-3
j_call: TRBJ2-1
cdr3_aa: CAVLAGAYNEQFF

v_call: TRBV5-4
j_call: TRBJ1-6
cdr3_aa: CASSLDSSPLHF

v_call: TRBV2
j_call: TRBJ1-4
cdr3_aa: CASSPIPGQGAPGEKLFF

v_call: TRBV6-6
j_call: TRBJ1-6
cdr3_aa: CASSTTGMGSPLHF

v_call: TRBV28
j_call: TRBJ2-3
cdr3_aa: CASLPQGRAPDTQYF

v_call: TRBV25-1
j_call: TRBJ2-7
cdr3_aa: CASSPGRVDGYEQYF

v_call: TRBV19
j_call: TRBJ1-5
cdr3_aa: CASSSGQNYQPQHF

v_call: TRBV6-2/TRBV6-3
j_call: TRBJ1-1
cdr3_aa: CASSPGRGMNTEAFF

v_call: TRBV7-3
j_call: TRBJ2-3
cdr3_aa: CASSDRVNSRGTQYF

v_call: TRBV3-1/TRBV3-2
j_call: TRBJ2-2
cdr3_aa: CASSQTYDRRNTGELFF

v_call: TRBV6-5
j_call: TRBJ1-2
cdr3_aa: CASSYLRQGGYYGYTF

v_call: TRBV27
j_call: TRBJ2-5
cdr3_aa: CASSLIIPAGGETQYF

v_call: TRBV4-1
j_call: TRBJ2-7
cdr3_aa: CASSQTSSPLSGGSLREQYF

v_call: TRBV10-3
j_call: TRBJ1-1
cdr3_aa: CAISDRPRENTEAFF

v_call: TRBV5-4
j_call: TRBJ2-2
cdr3_aa: CASSSSLAGVTGELFF

v_call: TRBV6-2/TRBV6-3
j_call: TRBJ1-2
cdr3_aa: CASSRTGGDYGYTF